This T cell receptor (beta chain) was profiled in a study of T cells in Graves' hyperthyroidism and ophthalmopathy. Study overall: The blood sample was taken at first diagnosis, before treatment began. Study-level findings and limits: Most thyroid clonotypes expanded above 0.001 appeared in blood too. Model output signaled ophthalmopathy a median approximately 6.2 months ahead of onset.

As for this clonotype: Its antigen is unidentified.

In germline, CDR1 is SQVTM, CDR2 ANQGSEA. The CDR3 has 16 amino acids. V dropped 5 bases and J dropped 3; count of bases not matched to a gene: 11. Clinical Activity Scores of at least 3, NOSPECS grades of at least 4 and durations under 3 months characterized ophthalmopathy patients. The CDR3 regions of TCR beta were amplified from RNA transcripts. HTBI primers drove first-round RT-PCR of the TCR CDR3. TCRdb redid the calling of the multiplex PCR reads with MiXCR, one entry per CDR3 protein. The sample consists of 620,000 or so distinct CDR3 sequences, roughly 15% of them appearing once. The sequenced sample was blood. The TCR comes from a woman aged 45-59 years with Graves' ophthalmopathy. The chain joins TRBV29-1 to TRBJ2-3, with 10 bases lining up with TRBD2. The CDR3 reads CSVLLAGGRATDTQYF. The CDR3 DNA reads TGCAGCGTTTTATTAGCGGGAGGAAGAGCAACAGATACGCAGTATTTT.